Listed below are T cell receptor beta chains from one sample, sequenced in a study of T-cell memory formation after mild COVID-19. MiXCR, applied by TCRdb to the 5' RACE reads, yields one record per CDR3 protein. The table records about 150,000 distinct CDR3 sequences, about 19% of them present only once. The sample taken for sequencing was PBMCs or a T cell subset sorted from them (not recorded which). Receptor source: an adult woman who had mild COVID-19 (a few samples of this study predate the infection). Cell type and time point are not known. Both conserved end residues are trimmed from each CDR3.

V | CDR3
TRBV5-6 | ASSWGGMNTEAF
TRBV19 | ASSSAAQGRETQY
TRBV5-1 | ASRLRDGVEQF
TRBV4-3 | ASSQVGRLTGELF
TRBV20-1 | SALRGRNNQPQH
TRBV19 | ASRTSQGQFSNQPQH
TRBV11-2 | ASSPGTLNEQF
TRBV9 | ASSVTRKNTGELF
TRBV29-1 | SVLTPLVPYNEQF
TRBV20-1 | SARRDGLGPGTDTQY
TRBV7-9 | ASSFAPQGSQH
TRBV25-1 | ASSEFLAGASTDTQY
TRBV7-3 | ASSPGAGVETTGELF
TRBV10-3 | AISDGLAGPRGTQY
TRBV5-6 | ASSLSGSWYEQF
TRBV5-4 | ASSDRDYGYT
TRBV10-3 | AISEVKFRTASGYNEQF
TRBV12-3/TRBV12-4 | ASSLLAINEQF
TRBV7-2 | ASRRGFFYNEQF
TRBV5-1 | ASSLALGGETQY
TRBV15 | ATSRDSEDTQY
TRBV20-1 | SARQKAEAF
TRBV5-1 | ASSPPLAAGSYNEQF
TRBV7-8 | ASSLGQGAGQPQH
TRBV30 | AWAAQTNTEAF
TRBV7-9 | ASSLAGQGKETQY
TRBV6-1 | ASSSGQWAGRPF
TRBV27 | ASSSQGKNSPLH
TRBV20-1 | SARAFGKVDEKLF
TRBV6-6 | ASSYSTGPGGYT
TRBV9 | ASSRGGRLNTEAF
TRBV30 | AWSVQTNQETQY
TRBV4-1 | ASSHILEKNYEQY
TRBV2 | ASRGQGGGELF
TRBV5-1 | ASSLSTGGTEAF
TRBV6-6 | ASSPMRGGQPQH
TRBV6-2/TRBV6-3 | ASSTGDPKPEQF
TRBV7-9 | ASSLHGQEKLF
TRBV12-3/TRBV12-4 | ASSPLAGGKTGELF
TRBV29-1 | SVRNGLAWLADTQY
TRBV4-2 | ASSPQQVNTEAF
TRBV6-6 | ASSYPRGWNTEAF
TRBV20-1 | SAPGLAGGPTDTQY
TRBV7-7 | ASSLNREDEQF
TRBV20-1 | SALQGAVGYGYT
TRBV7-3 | ASSLKSGRTDTQY
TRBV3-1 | ASGLAGGYEQF
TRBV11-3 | ASSSSSGINTGELF
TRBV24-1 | ATTLWGKHGYT
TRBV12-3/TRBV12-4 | ASSLGLVYNEQF
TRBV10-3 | AISEDREAYEQY
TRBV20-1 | SAQRVRLTGLAKNIQY
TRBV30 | AWSVQQDYGYT
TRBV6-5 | ASSASGGTYEQY
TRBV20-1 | SAREGTGYEQY
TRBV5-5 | ASSTDPGETQY
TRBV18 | ASSPGTLLTDTQY
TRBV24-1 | ATSDFMGGLNRELF
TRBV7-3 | ASSPGSGNEQF
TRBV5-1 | ASNAAGANYGYT